This TCR beta chain came from a study of blood T cell repertoires in COVID-19. Some clones are missing from TCRdb's copy, which holds only in-frame ones; the method was immunoSEQ multiplex PCR. The sample includes about 190,000 clones, 88% of them seen just once. The V gene's germline CDR1 is MDHEN and CDR2 SYDVKM. This CDR3 comprises 15 residues. The V gene end was trimmed by 6 bases and the J gene end by 1 base; junction bases not matched to a gene: 9. The TCR originated in a man in his 70s with active or convalescent COVID-19. V is TRBV28 and J is TRBJ2-7; TRBD1 matches 7 bases. The sequencing input was peripheral blood. The CDR3 loop reads CASRPAGTASYEQYF. The CDR3 nucleotides read TGTGCCAGCAGGCCTGCCGGGACAGCTTCCTACGAGCAGTACTTC.